This T cell receptor beta chain comes out of a study of Graves' ophthalmopathy and Graves' hyperthyroidism. The sequenced template was RNA, covering the TCR beta CDR3 region. First-round RT-PCR employed HTBI primers, with a second-round multiplex PCR after it. TCRdb called the multiplex PCR reads again in MiXCR, with one record for every CDR3 protein. The table lists under 350,000 distinct CDR3 sequences, about a sixth of them singletons, with approximately 13% in the top ten. This CDR3 has 14 amino acids. Germline-derived CDR1 and CDR2 are SNHLY and FYNNEI. Trimming cost V 6 bases and J 3 bases; bases outside gene matches: 6.

Material: peripheral blood. The clonotype comes from an adult man with Graves' ophthalmopathy. The chain has TRBV2 and TRBJ2-7, with 9 positions matching TRBD2. This chain's CDR3 is CASSPTSGHYEQYF. In nucleotides, the CDR3 is TGTGCCAGCAGCCCGACTAGCGGCCACTACGAGCAGTACTTC.